This T cell receptor beta chain was documented in a study of T-cell reconstitution after alpha-beta-depleted transplantation in children. Notes on this clonotype: The antigen remains undetermined.

After removal of 6 bases from V and 6 bases from J, the junction contained 12 bases not matched to a gene. CDR3 length: 16 amino acids. Findings of the study overall: Surviving recipient T cells and thymic progenitors underlay high day-60 TCRbeta diversity in some patients. T-cell counts and diversity at one year following transplant were attributed mainly to newly produced T cells.

Preparing the TCRbeta library involved the use of unique molecular identifiers. TCRdb recomputed calls from the PCR reads with MiXCR, one row per CDR3 protein. The data show approximately 650,000 distinct CDR3 sequences, with roughly 13% seen just once and 0.79% held by the top ten. The TCR sequence derives from a girl aged 2-10 years with congenital amegakaryocytic thrombocytopenia, due to receive a stem cell transplant. The sequencing here drew on PBMCs, taken before TCRalphabeta/CD19-depleted stem cell transplant. The V and J genes are TRBV12-3 or TRBV12-4 and TRBJ2-3, with TRBD2 matching over 10 bases. The CDR3 loop is CASSPGASGSIDTQYF. The DNA of the CDR3 is TGTGCCAGCAGCCCTGGGGCTAGCGGGAGTATCGATACGCAGTATTTT.